Following are 21 T cell receptor beta chains from one sample sequenced in a study of cytomegalovirus exposure and HLA in healthy donors. This PCR relied on a set of 60 Vbeta primers and 13 Jbeta primers. Assay used: immunoSEQ multiplex PCR; TCRdb lists only in-frame clones, some missing. The sample contains 150,000 to 200,000 clones, approximately 80% of which appear only once. Sequenced material: PBMCs. The receptors shown here come from a woman in her 30s in good health and CMV-seropositive.

V and J are TRBV18 and TRBJ1-4, with 9 bases fitting TRBD1. V lost 5 bases, J lost 8 bases, and 12 bases stayed unmatched. Germline lookup yields CDR1 KGHSH and CDR2 LQKENI. The CDR3 totals 16 residues. The CDR3 region has the DNA TGTGCCAGCTCATTTTCATCCGGACAGGGGAACGAAAAACTGTTTTTT. Its protein product is CASSFSSGQGNEKLFF.

The chain is built from TRBV7-9 and TRBJ2-2, with 9 nucleotides matching TRBD1. CDR1 SEHNR and CDR2 FQNEAQ come from the germline V gene (reference sequence). Unmatched junction bases numbered 6, after V lost 5 bases and J lost 5 bases. This CDR3 has 15 residues. The CDR3 reads CASSGGTGRTGELFF. The CDR3 region has the DNA TGTGCCAGCAGCGGCGGGACAGGGCGGACCGGGGAGCTGTTTTTT.

This chain links TRBV5-1 with TRBJ2-7; the match to TRBD2 covers 10 bases. CDR3 length: 16 residues. Germline trimming cut 4 bases from V and 4 bases from J; bases unmatched to any gene: 11. The germline V gene has CDR1 SGHRS and CDR2 YFSETQ. The CDR3 sequence: CASSPRWSGREYEQYF. DNA of the CDR3: TGCGCCAGCAGCCCCAGGTGGAGCGGGAGGGAATACGAGCAGTACTTC.

As DNA, the CDR3 is TGTGCCACCAGCAGAGAGACCCACGGGGAGCAGTACTTC. Protein sequence: CATSRETHGEQYF. The chain is built from TRBV15 and TRBJ2-7; D gene ambiguous. In germline, CDR1 is LNHNV, CDR2 YYDKDF (reference sequence). The V gene lost 0 bases and the J gene lost 7 bases, with 10 bases spanning the gap. CDR3 size: 13 residues.

V gene TRBV11-2 combines with J gene TRBJ1-6; unclear D gene. V gave up 0 bases and J gave up 7 bases, with 13 bases separating them. From germline, CDR1 is SGHAT and CDR2 FQNNGV. The CDR3 spans 16 residues. The CDR3 DNA reads as TGTGCCAGCAGCTTAGAGGCAGGACTATTGAATTCACCCCTCCACTTT. Protein product: CASSLEAGLLNSPLHF.

Here the CDR3 reads CASSEPGYYGYTF. As DNA, the CDR3 is TGTGCCAGCAGCGAACCGGGATACTATGGCTACACCTTC. This chain joins TRBV6-5 and TRBJ1-2; D is undetermined. Trimming removed 6 bases at V and 3 bases at J, with 11 bases between. This CDR3 region has 13 residues. Germline loops: CDR1 MNHEY, CDR2 SVGAGI.

This chain joins TRBV2 and TRBJ2-2, with 12 bases aligning to TRBD2. Trimming cost V 7 bases and J 5 bases; bases outside gene matches: 2. Germline V gene sequence: CDR1 SNHLY, CDR2 FYNNEI. The CDR3 contains 14 residues. DNA of the CDR3: TGTGCCAGCACTGGGACTAGCGGGACCGGGGAGCTGTTTTTT. Residues: CASTGTSGTGELFF.

This clone has only a few counts. The chain is built from TRBV5-1 and TRBJ2-7, with D possibly being TRBD1 (6 bases). CDR3 length: 15 amino acids. CDR1 and CDR2 from the germline V gene are SGHRS and YFSETQ. V lost 3 bases and J 0 bases, leaving 13 bases between the germline ends. CDR3 protein: CASSYDRRLSYEQYF. In nucleotides, the CDR3 is TGCGCCAGCAGCTATGACAGGAGACTCTCCTACGAGCAGTACTTC.

The chain is built from TRBV28 and TRBJ2-3; 10 positions match TRBD2. The CDR3 has 16 residues. Germline CDR1 is MDHEN and CDR2 is SYDVKM. V was clipped by 4 bases and J by 11 bases; unmatched bases: 15. The CDR3 region is CASSSLAGDPSGGQYF. CDR3 nucleotides: TGTGCCAGCAGTTCCCTAGCGGGAGATCCCTCCGGGGGGCAGTATTTT.

This clone was seen a few times. The chain employs TRBV7-9 and TRBJ2-4; tentative D call: TRBD2 (5 bases). Trimming left V 1 base short and J 4 bases short, with 8 bases between. This CDR3 is built from 14 residues. Per the germline V gene, CDR1 is SEHNR and CDR2 is FQNEAQ (reference sequence). The CDR3 nucleotides read TGTGCCAGCAGCTTAGGGACTCAGAAAAACATTCAGTACTTC. Translation gives CASSLGTQKNIQYF.

The chain employs TRBV5-1 and TRBJ2-7; possibly TRBD1 for D (5 bases). The length of the CDR3 is 14 residues. The V end lost 2 bases, the J end lost 2 bases, and 11 bases lay between the germline ends. The germline V gene encodes CDR1 SGHRS and CDR2 YFSETQ. In DNA, the CDR3 is TGCGCCAGCAGCTTAAACAGCAGGGCCTACGAGCAGTACTTC. Protein sequence: CASSLNSRAYEQYF.

The chain is built from TRBV5-1 and TRBJ2-1, with TRBD2 identical over 9 bases. Trimming removed 4 bases from V and 4 bases from J; junction bases left unmatched: 9. The CDR3 sequence is 16 residues long. The V gene's germline CDR1 is SGHRS and CDR2 YFSETQ. CDR3 in amino acids: CASSSGGLTKYNEQFF. DNA of the CDR3: TGCGCCAGCAGCAGCGGGGGGCTCACAAAGTACAATGAGCAGTTCTTC.

This chain joins TRBV28 and TRBJ2-7; D is undetermined. This CDR3 region has 13 residues. Trimming left V 1 base short and J 4 bases short, with 8 bases between. The germline V gene encodes CDR1 MDHEN and CDR2 SYDVKM. The CDR3 DNA reads as TGTGCCAGCAGTTTATATGGTCGGTACGAGCAGTACTTC. Its protein product is CASSLYGRYEQYF.

The chain couples TRBV10-3 to TRBJ1-2, with 7 positions matching TRBD1. Germline V gene data show CDR1 as ENHRY and CDR2 as SYGVKD. This CDR3 has 16 residues. V shed 6 bases, J shed 3 bases, and the junction held 13 bases outside the gene matches. CDR3 protein: CAIRTATGASYYGYTF. CDR3 coding DNA: TGTGCCATCAGGACGGCCACAGGGGCCAGTTACTATGGCTACACCTTC.

The V call is TRBV13, the J call TRBJ1-1, with 8 bases matching TRBD1. The J segment lost 3 bases and the V segment lost 1 base, leaving 1 base of the junction unmatched. The CDR3 is 14 amino acids. CDR1 PRHDT and CDR2 FYEKMQ come from the germline V gene (reference sequence). CDR3: CASSLEDRDTEAFF. For the CDR3, the DNA is TGTGCCAGCAGCTTAGAGGACAGGGACACTGAAGCTTTCTTT.

This clone was observed a handful of times. CDR3 nucleotides: TGTGCCAGCAGCCCCCGGGGATCTAGTGGGGCTAATGAAAAACTGTTTTTT. This encodes CASSPRGSSGANEKLFF. The chain couples TRBV5-4 to TRBJ1-4; D ambiguous. The CDR3 has 17 residues. Trimming stripped 4 bases from V and 3 bases from J, with 19 bases between. Germline V gene lookup returns CDR1 SGHNT and CDR2 YYREEE (reference sequence).

V usage is TRBV28 and J usage is TRBJ1-6, with 10 bases matching TRBD1. CDR3 size: 19 residues. V trimming: 2 bases; J trimming: 7 bases; junction bases outside the gene matches: 14. The germline V gene encodes CDR1 MDHEN and CDR2 SYDVKM. CDR3 nucleotides: TGTGCCAGCAGTTTAAGATGGGGGACAGGGGCTCCACCCAATTCACCCCTCCACTTT. It encodes CASSLRWGTGAPPNSPLHF.

J is TRBJ1-2 and V is TRBV28; D might be TRBD1 (6 bases). The V gene's germline CDR1 is MDHEN and CDR2 SYDVKM. This CDR3 is 12 amino acids long. V dropped 4 bases and J dropped 8 bases, with 11 bases sitting between them. The chain's CDR3 is CASSSGARGYTF. The CDR3 bases are TGTGCCAGCAGTTCAGGGGCGCGAGGCTACACCTTC.

This clone was recorded once. The chain combines TRBV6-5 with TRBJ2-1; 8 bases match TRBD1. Germline assignment: CDR1 MNHEY and CDR2 SVGAGI. The V segment lost 9 bases and the J segment 9 bases; nucleotides outside the gene matches: 13. The CDR3 covers 14 residues. This chain's CDR3 is CASERTGGGTEQFF. CDR3 DNA sequence: TGTGCCAGTGAAAGAACAGGGGGAGGAACTGAGCAGTTCTTC.

The chain recombines TRBV6-1 with TRBJ2-3; no definite D call. Germline CDR1 MNHNS, CDR2 SASEGT. V was trimmed by 2 bases and J by 1 base, leaving 13 bases between them. The CDR3 runs 16 residues. Here the CDR3 reads CASSEPTGFGTDTQYF. The DNA for the CDR3 is TGTGCCAGCAGTGAACCGACGGGTTTCGGCACAGATACGCAGTATTTT.

The rearrangement joins TRBV19 to TRBJ2-6; 9 nucleotides align to TRBD2. Trimming took 11 bases from V and 1 from J; bases not matched to a gene: 15. CDR3 size: 18 residues. CDR1 and CDR2 (germline): LNHDA, SQIVND (reference sequence). This chain's CDR3 is CAGPLAAGGVSGANVLTF. The CDR3 region has the DNA TGTGCCGGACCACTAGCGGCGGGGGGGGTATCTGGGGCCAACGTCCTGACTTTC.